This passage covers 24 T cell receptor beta chains from one sample sequenced in a study of OX40 agonist ivuxolimab in advanced cancers. The assay was immunoSEQ multiplex PCR, and TCRdb's table has in-frame clones only and misses some. The table shows around 80,000 clones, with roughly 90% occurring only once. The source material was CD4+ or CD8+ T cells sorted from blood, sampled in a trial of the OX40 agonist ivuxolimab. The receptors here all came from an adult with an advanced solid tumor such as melanoma, head and neck, liver or kidney cancer.

The chain couples TRBV5-4 to TRBJ2-7; tentatively, D is TRBD2 (6 bases). Germline-derived CDR1 and CDR2 are SGHNT and YYREEE (reference sequence). This CDR3 has 13 residues. The ends were cut back, 4 bases at V and 2 bases at J, with 10 bases in the middle. The CDR3 protein is CASSRESTYEQYF. CDR3 in DNA: TGTGCCAGCAGCCGGGAGAGTACCTACGAGCAGTACTTC.

This clone came up a few times. The rearrangement links TRBV29-1 to TRBJ2-7, with 10 bases lining up with TRBD1. CDR3 length: 14 residues. V lost 5 bases, J lost 1 base, and 5 bases stayed unmatched. Germline V CDR1 and CDR2: SQVTM, ANQGSEA. The CDR3 DNA follows: TGCAGCGTTCAACCGGGACAGGGGTCCTACGAGCAGTACTTC. This codes for CSVQPGQGSYEQYF.

V is TRBV30 and J is TRBJ1-6; a possible D gene is TRBD1 (6 bases). The V gene's germline CDR1 is GTSNPN and CDR2 SVGIG (reference sequence). The CDR3 has 15 residues. The ends were cut back, 3 bases at V and 4 bases at J, with 13 bases in the middle. CDR3 amino acids: CAWSGQKNYNSPLHF. The DNA for the CDR3 is TGTGCCTGGAGCGGACAGAAAAATTATAATTCACCCCTCCACTTT.

About this clone: An end of the junction differs from the germline gene, which may be a read error. The chain carries TRBV6-1 and TRBJ1-1, with TRBD1 matching over 9 bases. The CDR3 contains 15 residues. Germline V gives CDR1 MNHNS, CDR2 SASEGT. CDR3 amino acids: CASREGQGPRTEAFF. The CDR3 coding sequence is TGTGCCAGCAGGGAAGGACAGGGGCCTCGGACTGAAGCTTTCTTT.

The V call is TRBV11-3, the J call TRBJ2-1; D possibly corresponds to TRBD2 (7 bases). V lost 1 base, J lost 9 bases, and 16 bases lay in between. In germline, CDR1 is SGHNT, CDR2 YENEEA. CDR3 length: 15 amino acids. CDR3 sequence: CASSLVNREGSEQFF. For the CDR3, the DNA is TGTGCCAGCAGCTTAGTAAACAGGGAGGGAAGTGAGCAGTTCTTC.

This chain links TRBV21-1 with TRBJ2-7; the DNA was not used to check the table's D call, TRBD2. TRBV21-1 is an annotated pseudogene. The CDR3 extends over 16 amino acids. In nucleotides, the CDR3 is TGTGCCAGCAGCAAAGTCCCCCTCCCACTCCCGTACGAGCAGTACTTC. It is translated as CASSKVPLPLPYEQYF.

V usage is TRBV19 and J usage is TRBJ2-3; D gene unclear. V gave up 6 bases and J gave up 0 bases, with 13 bases separating them. This CDR3 is 15 amino acids long. Germline lookup yields CDR1 LNHDA and CDR2 SQIVND (reference sequence). The CDR3 nucleotides read TGTGCCAGTAGCCCAGGCGCGGCAAGCACAGATACGCAGTATTTT. It is translated as CASSPGAASTDTQYF.

V usage is TRBV7-9 and J usage is TRBJ1-6; 9 positions agree with TRBD1. The CDR3 totals 15 residues. The germline V gene has CDR1 SEHNR and CDR2 FQNEAQ (reference sequence). Germline trimming cut 4 bases from V and 8 bases from J; bases unmatched to any gene: 6. In nucleotides, the CDR3 is TGTGCCAGCAGCTCGGGGACAGGGAGTTATTCACCCCTCCACTTT. Translation gives CASSSGTGSYSPLHF.

This clone was counted once. The chain employs TRBV5-4 and TRBJ2-7; TRBD1 agrees at 10 bases. The CDR3 contains 15 residues. CDR1 is SGHNT, CDR2 YYREEE, per germline (reference sequence). Trimming cost V 4 bases and J 2 bases; bases outside gene matches: 6. The CDR3 DNA sequence: TGTGCCAGCAGCCCGCCGGGACAGGGGACCTACGAGCAGTACTTC. This sequence encodes CASSPPGQGTYEQYF.

The rearrangement links TRBV19 to TRBJ2-7, with 11 bases fitting TRBD1. Per the germline V gene, CDR1 is LNHDA and CDR2 is SQIVND (reference sequence). The CDR3 runs 14 residues. V was clipped by 5 bases and J by 2 bases; unmatched bases: 2. The chain's CDR3 is CASSWDRGAYEQYF. DNA for the CDR3: TGTGCCAGTAGTTGGGACAGGGGGGCCTACGAGCAGTACTTC.

The rearrangement links TRBV6-1 to TRBJ2-7; TRBD1 agrees at 10 bases. The V segment lost 4 bases and the J segment 2 bases; nucleotides outside the gene matches: 2. Germline CDR1 is MNHNS and CDR2 is SASEGT. The CDR3 is made up of 14 amino acids. CDR3 DNA sequence: TGTGCCAGCAGTGGGGACAGGGGTACCTACGAGCAGTACTTC. This translates into CASSGDRGTYEQYF.

This chain connects TRBV5-1 to TRBJ2-1, with D possibly matching TRBD2 (5 bases). This CDR3 has 13 amino acids. Trimming took off 4 bases at V and 8 bases at J, with 13 bases between the two ends. The germline CDR1 and CDR2 sequences are SGHRS and YFSETQ. For the CDR3, the DNA is TGCGCCAGCAGCCCACTAGGCGGCCATGAGCAGTTCTTC. It codes for CASSPLGGHEQFF.

The V call is TRBV19, the J call TRBJ1-5; D is uncertain. V shed 7 bases and J shed 7 bases, with 11 bases lying between them. Germline assignment: CDR1 LNHDA and CDR2 SQIVND (reference sequence). The CDR3 has 12 amino acids. CDR3 in DNA: TGTGCCAGTACCGGGGTCTTACAGCCCCAGCATTTT. It translates to CASTGVLQPQHF. The full variable domain, in which reference TRBV19 and TRBJ1-5 provide the parts outside the CDR3, is DGGITQSPKYLFRKEGQNVTLSCEQNLNHDAMYWYRQDPGQGLRLIYYSQIVNDFQKGDIAEGYSVSREKKESFPLTVTSAQKNPTAFYLCASTGVLQPQHFGDGTRLSIL.

This chain connects TRBV19 to TRBJ1-3; the D is unclear. Per germline, CDR1 LNHDA and CDR2 SQIVND (reference sequence). Trimming removed 3 bases at V and 0 bases at J, with 12 bases between. The CDR3 is made up of 16 amino acids. CDR3 region: CASSINGRPSGNTIYF. The CDR3, as DNA: TGTGCCAGTAGTATTAACGGCCGGCCCTCTGGAAACACCATATATTTT.

CDR3: CAISGGLAGAGVIQYF. The CDR3 region has the DNA TGTGCCATCAGTGGAGGACTAGCGGGGGCCGGGGTCATTCAGTACTTC. J is TRBJ2-4 and V is TRBV10-3; 13 nucleotides agree with TRBD2. The CDR3 covers 16 residues. From germline, CDR1 is ENHRY and CDR2 SYGVKD. The junction had 9 bases not matched to a gene; V was cut back by 4 bases and J by 9 bases.

The count of this clone is one. The chain combines TRBV29-1 with TRBJ2-7; D possibly matches TRBD1 or TRBD2 (7 bases each). V lost 6 bases, J lost 3 bases, and 18 bases lay in between. The CDR3 consists of 14 residues. Germline CDR1 is SQVTM and CDR2 is ANQGSEA. CDR3 DNA: TGCAGCGTAAACTTCAGGGGGGGGGTCTACGAGCAGTACTTC. The encoded protein is CSVNFRGGVYEQYF.

V is TRBV23-1 and J is TRBJ1-5, with 12 bases that match TRBD1. TRBV23-1 is filed as an ORF, its function uncertain. V gave up 0 bases and J gave up 5 bases; unmatched junction bases: 5. The CDR3 consists of 17 residues. For the CDR3, the DNA is TGCGCCAGCAGTCAATCGGGGGGACAGGGGGCCCATCAGCCCCAGCATTTT. Translated, it gives CASSQSGGQGAHQPQHF.

The sample holds one count of this clone. The CDR3 region is CASSISRDRGSYEQYF. CDR3 DNA sequence: TGTGCCAGTAGTATTTCAAGGGACAGGGGTTCCTACGAGCAGTACTTC. The V gene is TRBV19, the J gene TRBJ2-7; 10 bases match TRBD1. From germline, CDR1 is LNHDA and CDR2 SQIVND (reference sequence). V dropped 3 bases and J dropped 1; count of bases not matched to a gene: 6. The CDR3 extends over 16 amino acids.

The chain combines TRBV5-4 with TRBJ2-7; D call uncertain. With 4 bases removed from V and 6 bases from J, the gap between germline ends came to 14 bases. This CDR3 has 13 amino acids. From germline, CDR1 is SGHNT and CDR2 YYREEE (reference sequence). The CDR3 protein is CASSLRAGFEQYF. CDR3 DNA sequence: TGTGCCAGCAGCCTCCGGGCCGGTTTCGAGCAGTACTTC. Based on the CDR3 plus reference TRBV5-4 and TRBJ2-7, the full variable domain is ETGVTQSPTHLIKTRGQQVTLRCSSQSGHNTVSWYQQALGQGPQFIFQYYREEENGRGNFPPRFSGLQFPNYSSELNVNALELDDSALYLCASSLRAGFEQYFGPGTRLTVT.

The rearrangement links TRBV11-2 to TRBJ2-7; D gene unclear. Trimming pared 2 bases from V and 6 bases from J, leaving 11 bases between. This CDR3 is 13 amino acids long. Per the germline V gene, CDR1 is SGHAT and CDR2 is FQNNGV. The CDR3 DNA reads TGTGCCAGCAGCTTAAATTTGGTGGGCGAGCAGTACTTC. Translated: CASSLNLVGEQYF.

This rearrangement joins TRBV6-6 to TRBJ2-2; D not resolved. CDR3 length equals 12 residues. Germline CDR1 reads MNHNY; CDR2 reads SVGAGI (reference sequence). Trimming removed 0 bases from V and 8 bases from J, with 4 bases in between. The CDR3 nucleotides read TGTGCCAGCAGTTACTCTCGGGGGGAGCTGTTTTTT. It specifies CASSYSRGELFF.

The chain uses TRBV4-2 and TRBJ2-3, with D unclear. Germline values: CDR1 LGHNA, CDR2 YNFKEQ. The CDR3 extends over 17 amino acids. Trimming pared 0 bases from V and 1 base from J, leaving 14 bases between. CDR3 amino acids: CASSQESISRGTDTQYF. CDR3 bases: TGTGCCAGCAGCCAAGAGTCTATTAGTCGGGGCACAGATACGCAGTATTTT.

The chain is built from TRBV28 and TRBJ1-5, with D possibly being TRBD1 (5 bases). V lost 2 bases, J lost 5 bases, and 19 bases lay in between. The germline V gene has CDR1 MDHEN and CDR2 SYDVKM. This CDR3 spans 17 amino acids. CDR3 bases: TGTGCCAGCAGTTTACCGGGGCAGGGACTCCGTTATCAGCCCCAGCATTTT. Protein product: CASSLPGQGLRYQPQHF.

This chain links TRBV7-9 with TRBJ2-3, with D possibly being TRBD1 (6 bases). This CDR3 region has 14 residues. CDR1 and CDR2 from the germline V gene are SEHNR and FQNEAQ (reference sequence). V was cut by 6 bases and J by 1 base, with 11 bases left in between. The CDR3 nucleotides are TGTGCCAGCAGACCAGGGGCGGGCACAGATACGCAGTATTTT. This codes for CASRPGAGTDTQYF. The full variable domain, rest sourced from reference TRBV7-9 and TRBJ2-3, is DTGVSQNPRHKITKRGQNVTFRCDPISEHNRLYWYRQTLGQGPEFLTYFQNEAQLEKSRLLSDRFSAERPKGSFSTLEIQRTEQGDSAMYLCASRPGAGTDTQYFGPGTRLTVL.